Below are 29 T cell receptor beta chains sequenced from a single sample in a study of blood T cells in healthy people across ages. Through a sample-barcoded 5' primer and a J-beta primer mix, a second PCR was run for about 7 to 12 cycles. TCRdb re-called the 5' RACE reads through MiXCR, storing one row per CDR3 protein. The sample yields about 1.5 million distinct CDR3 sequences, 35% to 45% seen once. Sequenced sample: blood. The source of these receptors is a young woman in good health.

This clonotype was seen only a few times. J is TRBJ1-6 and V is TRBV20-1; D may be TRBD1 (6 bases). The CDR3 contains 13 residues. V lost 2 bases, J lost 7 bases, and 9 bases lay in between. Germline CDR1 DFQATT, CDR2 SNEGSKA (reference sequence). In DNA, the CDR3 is TGCAGTGCTAGATGGACAGCAAATTCACCCCTCCACTTT. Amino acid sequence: CSARWTANSPLHF.

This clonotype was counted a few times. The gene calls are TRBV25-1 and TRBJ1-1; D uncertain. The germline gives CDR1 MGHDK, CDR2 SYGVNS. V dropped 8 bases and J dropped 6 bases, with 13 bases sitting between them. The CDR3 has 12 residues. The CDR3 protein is CASGWAGAEAFF. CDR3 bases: TGTGCCAGCGGTTGGGCAGGCGCTGAAGCTTTCTTT.

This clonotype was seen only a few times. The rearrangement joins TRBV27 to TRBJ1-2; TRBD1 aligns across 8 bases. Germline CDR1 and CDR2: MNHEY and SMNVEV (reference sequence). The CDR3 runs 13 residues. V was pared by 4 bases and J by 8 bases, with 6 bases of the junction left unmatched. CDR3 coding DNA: TGTGCCAGCAGTTCGCAGGGGGCGCGGGGCTACACCTTC. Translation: CASSSQGARGYTF.

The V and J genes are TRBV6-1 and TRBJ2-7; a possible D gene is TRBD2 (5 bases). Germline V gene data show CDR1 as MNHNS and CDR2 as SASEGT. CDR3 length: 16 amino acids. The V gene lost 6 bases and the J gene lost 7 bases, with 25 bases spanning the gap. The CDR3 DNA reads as TGTGCCAGCAGCCGCGAGCGGCGACCCAGATACAATGAGCAGTACTTC. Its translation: CASSRERRPRYNEQYF.

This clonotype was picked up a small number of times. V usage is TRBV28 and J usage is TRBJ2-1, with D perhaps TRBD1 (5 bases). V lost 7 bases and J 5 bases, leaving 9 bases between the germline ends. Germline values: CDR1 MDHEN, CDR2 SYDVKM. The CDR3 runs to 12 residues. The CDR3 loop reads CASIDRHNEQFF. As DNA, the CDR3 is TGTGCCAGCATCGACAGACACAATGAGCAGTTCTTC.

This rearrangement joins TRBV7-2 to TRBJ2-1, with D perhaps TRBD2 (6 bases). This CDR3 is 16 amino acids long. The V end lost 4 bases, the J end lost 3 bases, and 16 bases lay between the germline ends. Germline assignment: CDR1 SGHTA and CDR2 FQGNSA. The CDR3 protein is CASSSQSTSSYNEQFF. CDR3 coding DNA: TGTGCCAGCAGCTCTCAAAGCACTAGCAGCTACAATGAGCAGTTCTTC.

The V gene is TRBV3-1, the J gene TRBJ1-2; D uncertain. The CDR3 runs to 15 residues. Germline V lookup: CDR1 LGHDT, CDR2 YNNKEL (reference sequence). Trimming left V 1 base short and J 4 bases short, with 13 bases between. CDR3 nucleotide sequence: TGTGCCAGCAGCCAAGGGCGGGAACCCCTCTATGGCTACACCTTC. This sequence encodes CASSQGREPLYGYTF.

The CDR3, as DNA: TGCGCCAGCAGCCGGGACAGGGGGCTTGGGAACGAGCAGTACTTC. Amino acids: CASSRDRGLGNEQYF. The chain joins TRBV4-3 to TRBJ2-7, with 12 positions matching TRBD1. Unmatched junction bases numbered 6, after V lost 4 bases and J lost 5 bases. The germline V gene has CDR1 LGHNA and CDR2 YSLEER. The CDR3 contains 15 residues.

DNA for the CDR3: TGCGCCAGCAGAAAAAAACGACTAGCGGGGGATCAAGAGACCCAGTACTTC. Its translation: CASRKKRLAGDQETQYF. The chain combines TRBV5-1 with TRBJ2-5, with 12 bases that match TRBD2. This CDR3 contains 17 residues. V lost 5 bases, J lost 2 bases, and 10 bases stayed unmatched. Germline V CDR1 and CDR2: SGHRS, YFSETQ.

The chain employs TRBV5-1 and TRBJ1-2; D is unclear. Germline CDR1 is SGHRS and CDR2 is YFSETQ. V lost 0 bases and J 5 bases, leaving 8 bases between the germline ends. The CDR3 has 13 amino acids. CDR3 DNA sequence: TGCGCCAGCAGCTTGGAGGCGGAATATGGCTACACCTTC. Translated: CASSLEAEYGYTF.

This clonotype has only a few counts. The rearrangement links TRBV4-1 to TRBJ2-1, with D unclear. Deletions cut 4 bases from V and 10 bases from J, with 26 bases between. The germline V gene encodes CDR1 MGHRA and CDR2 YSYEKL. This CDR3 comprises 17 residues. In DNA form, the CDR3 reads TGCGCCAGCAGCCCTGAAGGCTCGGCAGGAGCCTTGAGGGAGCAGTTCTTC. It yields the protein CASSPEGSAGALREQFF.

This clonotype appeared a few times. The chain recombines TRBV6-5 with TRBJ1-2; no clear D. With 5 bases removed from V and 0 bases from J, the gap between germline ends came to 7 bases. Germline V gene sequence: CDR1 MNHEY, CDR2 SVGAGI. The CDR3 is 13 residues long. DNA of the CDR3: TGTGCCAGCAGTGAGAGGACTAACTATGGCTACACCTTC. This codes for CASSERTNYGYTF.

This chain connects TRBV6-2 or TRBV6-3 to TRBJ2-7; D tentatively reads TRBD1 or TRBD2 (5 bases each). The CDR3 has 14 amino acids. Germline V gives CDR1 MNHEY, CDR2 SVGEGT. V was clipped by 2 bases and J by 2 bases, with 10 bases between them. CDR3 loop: CASSYETGPYEQYF. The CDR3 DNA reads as TGTGCCAGCAGTTACGAGACGGGGCCCTACGAGCAGTACTTC.

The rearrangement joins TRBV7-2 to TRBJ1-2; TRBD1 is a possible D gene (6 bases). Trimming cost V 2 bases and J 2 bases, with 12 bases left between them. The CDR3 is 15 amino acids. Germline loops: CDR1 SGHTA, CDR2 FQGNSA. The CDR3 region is CASSLSTGLNYGYTF. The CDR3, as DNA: TGTGCCAGCAGCTTAAGTACAGGGCTAAACTATGGCTACACCTTC.

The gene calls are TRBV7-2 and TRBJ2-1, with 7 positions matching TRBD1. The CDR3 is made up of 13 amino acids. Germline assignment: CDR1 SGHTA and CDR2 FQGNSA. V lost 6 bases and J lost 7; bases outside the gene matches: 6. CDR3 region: CASRLSRGNEQFF. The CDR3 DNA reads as TGTGCCAGCAGACTATCCAGGGGGAATGAGCAGTTCTTC.

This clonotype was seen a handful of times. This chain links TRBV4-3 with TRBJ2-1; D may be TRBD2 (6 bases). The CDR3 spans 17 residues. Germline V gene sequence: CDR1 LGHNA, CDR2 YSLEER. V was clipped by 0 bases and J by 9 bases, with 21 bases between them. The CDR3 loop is CASSQDVRGFRKPEQFF. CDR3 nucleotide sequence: TGCGCCAGCAGCCAAGATGTACGGGGGTTTCGAAAACCTGAGCAGTTCTTC.

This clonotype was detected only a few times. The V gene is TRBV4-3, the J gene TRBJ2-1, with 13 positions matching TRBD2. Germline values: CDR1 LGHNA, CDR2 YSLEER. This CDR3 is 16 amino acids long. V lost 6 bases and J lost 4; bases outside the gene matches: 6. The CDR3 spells CASSPSTSGGYNEQFF. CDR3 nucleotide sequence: TGCGCCAGCAGTCCCTCGACTAGCGGGGGGTACAATGAGCAGTTCTTC.

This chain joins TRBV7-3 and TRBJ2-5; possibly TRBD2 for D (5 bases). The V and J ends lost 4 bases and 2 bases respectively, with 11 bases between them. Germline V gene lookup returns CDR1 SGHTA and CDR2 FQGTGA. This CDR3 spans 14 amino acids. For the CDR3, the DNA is TGTGCCAGCAGCTCATCGGACTGGCAAGAGACCCAGTACTTC. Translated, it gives CASSSSDWQETQYF.

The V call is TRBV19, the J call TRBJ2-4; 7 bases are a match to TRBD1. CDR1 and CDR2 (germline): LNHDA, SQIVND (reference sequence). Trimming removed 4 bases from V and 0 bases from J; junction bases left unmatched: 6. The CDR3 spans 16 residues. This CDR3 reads CASSSDRVIAKNIQYF. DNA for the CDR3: TGTGCCAGTAGTAGCGACAGGGTCATAGCCAAAAACATTCAGTACTTC.

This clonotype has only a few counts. CDR3 sequence reads: CASSDPGPKETQYF. The DNA for the CDR3 is TGTGCCAGCAGTGACCCGGGACCGAAGGAGACCCAGTACTTC. The V and J genes are TRBV6-1 and TRBJ2-5; D possibly uses TRBD1 or TRBD2 (5 bases each). The CDR3 is made up of 14 amino acids. V was clipped by 3 bases and J by 5 bases, with 13 bases between them. Germline V gene data show CDR1 as MNHNS and CDR2 as SASEGT.

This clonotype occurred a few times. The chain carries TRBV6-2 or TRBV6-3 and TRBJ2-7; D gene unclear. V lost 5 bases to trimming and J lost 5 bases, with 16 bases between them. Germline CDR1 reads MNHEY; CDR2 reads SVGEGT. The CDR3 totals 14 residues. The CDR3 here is CASSRRSPRDEQYF. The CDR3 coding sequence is TGTGCCAGCAGTAGACGGAGCCCCCGGGACGAGCAGTACTTC.

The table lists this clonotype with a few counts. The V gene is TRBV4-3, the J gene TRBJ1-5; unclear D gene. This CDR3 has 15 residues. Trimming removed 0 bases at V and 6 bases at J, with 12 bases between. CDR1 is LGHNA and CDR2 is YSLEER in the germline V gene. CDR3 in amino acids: CASSQDLSGLQPQHF. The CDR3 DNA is TGCGCCAGCAGCCAAGATTTAAGCGGGCTTCAGCCCCAGCATTTT.

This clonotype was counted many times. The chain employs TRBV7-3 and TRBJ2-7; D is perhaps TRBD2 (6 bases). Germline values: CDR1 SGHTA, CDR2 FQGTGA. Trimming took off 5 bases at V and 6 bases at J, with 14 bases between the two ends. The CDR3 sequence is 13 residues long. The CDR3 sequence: CASSTTRFAEQYF. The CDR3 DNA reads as TGTGCCAGCAGCACGACTAGATTTGCCGAGCAGTACTTC.

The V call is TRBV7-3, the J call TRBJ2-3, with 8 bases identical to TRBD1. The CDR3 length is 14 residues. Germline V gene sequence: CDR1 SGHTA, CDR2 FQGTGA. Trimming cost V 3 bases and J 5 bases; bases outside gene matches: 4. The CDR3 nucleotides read TGTGCCAGCAGCTTGACAGGGGCGGTAGATACGCAGTATTTT. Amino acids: CASSLTGAVDTQYF.

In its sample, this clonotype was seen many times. The CDR3 spells CATSPYSGTGSYNEQFF. CDR3 DNA sequence: TGTGCCACCAGCCCTTACTCCGGGACAGGCTCCTACAATGAGCAGTTCTTC. The V gene is TRBV15, the J gene TRBJ2-1; 8 bases are shared with TRBD1. V was pared by 5 bases and J by 0 bases, with 9 bases of the junction left unmatched. The CDR3 loop spans 17 amino acids. CDR1 is LNHNV, CDR2 YYDKDF, per germline (reference sequence).

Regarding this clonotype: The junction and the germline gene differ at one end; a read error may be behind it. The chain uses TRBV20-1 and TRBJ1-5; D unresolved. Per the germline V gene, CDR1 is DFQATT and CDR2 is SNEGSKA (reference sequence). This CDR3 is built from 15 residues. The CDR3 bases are TGCAGTGCGAGAGGATATGGTGGGAGCAATCAGCCCCGGCATTTT. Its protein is CSARGYGGSNQPRHF.

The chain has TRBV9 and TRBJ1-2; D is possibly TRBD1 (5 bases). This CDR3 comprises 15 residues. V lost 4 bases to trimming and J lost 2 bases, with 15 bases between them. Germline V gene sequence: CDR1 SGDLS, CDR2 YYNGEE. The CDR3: CASSWGGKTNYGYTF. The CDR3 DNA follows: TGTGCCAGCAGCTGGGGGGGGAAAACGAACTATGGCTACACCTTC. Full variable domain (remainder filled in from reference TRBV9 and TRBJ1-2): DSGVTQTPKHLITATGQRVTLRCSPRSGDLSVYWYQQSLDQGLQFLIQYYNGEERAKGNILERFSAQQFPDLHSELNLSSLELGDSALYFCASSWGGKTNYGYTFGSGTRLTVV.

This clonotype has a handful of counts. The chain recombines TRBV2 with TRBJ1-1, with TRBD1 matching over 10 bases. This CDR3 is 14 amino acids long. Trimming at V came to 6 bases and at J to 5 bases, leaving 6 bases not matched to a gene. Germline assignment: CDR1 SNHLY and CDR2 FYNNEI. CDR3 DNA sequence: TGTGCCAGCAGCAGGGACAGGGGAGAAACTGAAGCTTTCTTT. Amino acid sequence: CASSRDRGETEAFF.

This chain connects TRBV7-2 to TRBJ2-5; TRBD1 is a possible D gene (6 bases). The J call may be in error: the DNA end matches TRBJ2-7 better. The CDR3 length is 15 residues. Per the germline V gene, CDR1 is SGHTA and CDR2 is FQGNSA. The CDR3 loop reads CASSPNRENYYEQYF. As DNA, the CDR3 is TGTGCCAGCAGCCCCAACAGGGAGAACTACTACGAGCAGTACTTC.